This is a list of T cell receptor beta chains from one sample in a study of blood T cells in healthy people across ages. TCRdb called the 5' RACE reads again in MiXCR, with one record for every CDR3 protein. The table lists under 2 million distinct CDR3 sequences, about 32% of them singletons, with 11% in the top ten. Sequenced material: blood. The receptors shown here come from a woman under 40 in good health. Each CDR3 is given with its conserved first and last residue. The D gene is left open where the match is weak. Clone size appears in some rows only: once, few, many, or a class for an expanded clone.

>few|TRBD1|TRBJ2-5|TRBV4-1
TGCGCCAGCAGCCACCCTTTCCGGGACAGGGTTGGAGAGCAGTACTTC
CASSHPFRDRVGEQYF
>NA|NA|TRBJ1-2|TRBV20-1
TGCAGTACGGACGGAGCTAACTATGGCTACACCTTC
CSTDGANYGYTF
>NA|NA|TRBJ2-3|TRBV11-2
TGTGCCAGCAGCTTCCGCCGGGATCCACGGACAGATACGCAGTATTTT
CASSFRRDPRTDTQYF
>NA|NA|TRBJ1-2|TRBV5-6
TGTGCCAGCAGCTTGGCAACGGAGTATGGCTACACCTTC
CASSLATEYGYTF
>few|TRBD2|TRBJ2-1|TRBV7-9
TGTGCCAGCAGCCGAATAGCGGGAGGAGGGAATGAGCAGTTCTTC
CASSRIAGGGNEQFF
>NA|NA|TRBJ1-1|TRBV4-1
TGCGCCAGCAGCCACAGGGAGACTAGCACTGAAGCTTTCTTT
CASSHRETSTEAFF
>few|TRBD1|TRBJ1-2|TRBV18
TGTGCCAGCTCACCTCTCCGGACAGGGAACTATGGCTACACCTTC
CASSPLRTGNYGYTF
>NA|TRBD2|TRBJ2-1|TRBV5-1
TGCGCCAGCAGCAGATTACTAGCGGGGGGGCCAAATGAGCAGTTCTTC
CASSRLLAGGPNEQFF
>NA|TRBD2|TRBJ2-6|TRBV20-1
TGCAGTGCTAGAGCTGATCCTAGCGGGAGACATTCTGGGGCCAACGTCCCGACTTTC
CSARADPSGRHSGANVPTF
>NA|TRBD1|TRBJ1-1|TRBV6-5
TGTGCCAGCAGACCCAGGGACAGGGGGCCGAAGGCTTTCTTT
CASRPRDRGPKAFF
>once|TRBD1|TRBJ1-1|TRBV27
TGTGCCAGCAGTTTCTGGACAGGGGAGGTCACTGAAGCTTTCTTT
CASSFWTGEVTEAFF
>NA|NA|TRBJ2-1|TRBV9
TGTGCCAGCAGCGTAGGTTCGGGAGACTCCTACAATGAGCAGTTCTTC
CASSVGSGDSYNEQFF
>NA|NA|TRBJ2-6|TRBV25-1
TGTGCCAGCAGTGAATTGGGCAGTTCCGTCCCGACTTTC
CASSELGSSVPTF
>NA|TRBD1|TRBJ2-5|TRBV6-5
TGTGCCAGCAGGATACAGGGGGCTTTAGGAGAGACCCAGTACTTC
CASRIQGALGETQYF
>NA|TRBD2|TRBJ2-7|TRBV7-2
TGTGCCAGCAGCTTGGGGGGGTCTGAACGCGAGCAGTACTTC
CASSLGGSEREQYF
>NA|NA|TRBJ2-7|TRBV4-1
TGCGCCAGCAGCCAAGGGTTCGGCCCCCGAACCTACGAGCAGTACTTC
CASSQGFGPRTYEQYF
>NA|TRBD1|TRBJ2-3|TRBV9
TGTGCCAGCAGCGCGGACAGGGTAACAGATACGCAGTATTTT
CASSADRVTDTQYF
>few|NA|TRBJ2-5|TRBV7-3
TGTGCCAGCAGCGCCGGGGCCGGGGTAGAGACCCAGTACTTC
CASSAGAGVETQYF
>few|NA|TRBJ1-2|TRBV5-6
TGTGCCAGCAGCGGGGGGCCGCAGGGAATGGATGGCTACACCTTC
CASSGGPQGMDGYTF
>many|TRBD2|TRBJ2-1|TRBV6-1
TGTGCCAGCAGTGAGAGGTCTAGCGGACTCAATGAGCAGTTCTTC
CASSERSSGLNEQFF
>few|TRBD1|TRBJ2-1|TRBV3-1
TGTGCCAGCAGCCAAAGACCGACAGGGTTTGAGCAGTTCTTC
CASSQRPTGFEQFF
>NA|NA|TRBJ1-2|TRBV6-6
TGTGCCAGCAGTGTAGGGACCTTATATGGCTACACCTTC
CASSVGTLYGYTF
>NA|TRBD2|TRBJ2-5|TRBV20-1
TGCAGTGCGTTTAGCGGGAGGAGCCCATATCGGGAGACCCAGTACTTC
CSAFSGRSPYRETQYF
>NA|TRBD1|TRBJ2-1|TRBV9
TGTGCCAGCAGCGCCCAGGGGGCCTCCTACAATGAGCAGTTCTTC
CASSAQGASYNEQFF
>few|TRBD2|TRBJ2-1|TRBV20-1
TGCAGTGCTAGAGGGCTAGCGGGAGCGGTCTACAATGAGCAGTTCTTC
CSARGLAGAVYNEQFF
>few|NA|TRBJ2-5|TRBV5-6
TGTGCCAGCGGAGGCTTCTACCAAGAGACCCAGTACTTC
CASGGFYQETQYF
>NA|TRBD1|TRBJ2-2|TRBV10-3
TGTGCCATCAGTAGACAGGGGTCCGACACCGGGGAGCTGTTTTTT
CAISRQGSDTGELFF
>NA|NA|TRBJ1-1|TRBV20-1
TGCGGTGCTACCCGAGCAGGAGTCAACACTGAAGCTTTCTTT
CGATRAGVNTEAFF
>few|NA|TRBJ2-7|TRBV12-3/TRBV12-4
TGTGCCAGCAGACGAATTAGCGGTTATCAATCCTACGAGCAGTACTTC
CASRRISGYQSYEQYF
>NA|TRBD2|TRBJ2-1|TRBV10-2
TGCGCCACCATGAACCGGGGACTAGCGTTCGACGATGAGCAGTTCTTC
CATMNRGLAFDDEQFF
>NA|TRBD1|TRBJ2-4|TRBV6-1
TGTGCCAGCAGTGATGGCGGTGTGGGACAGATAAAAAACATTCAGTACTTC
CASSDGGVGQIKNIQYF
>few|NA|TRBJ2-1|TRBV14
TGTGCCAGCAGCCAAGTTTCACTCCGCGTCAATGAGCAGTTCTTC
CASSQVSLRVNEQFF
>once|TRBD1|TRBJ2-7|TRBV5-1
TGCGCCAGCAGCTTAGCTGGGCCCCAGGGGGCCGGCGAGCAGTACTTC
CASSLAGPQGAGEQYF
>NA|NA|TRBJ1-5|TRBV20-1
TGCAGTGCTAGAGTTGGCAGCGGTTATAGCAATCAGCCCCAGCATTTT
CSARVGSGYSNQPQHF
>NA|NA|TRBJ2-1|TRBV4-2
TGTGCCAGCAGCCAAGAATACGGGCCTCATAATGAGCAGTTCTTC
CASSQEYGPHNEQFF
>NA|NA|TRBJ1-1|TRBV20-1
TGCAGTGCTAGAGATTACGGGAGGATGAACACTGAAGCTTTCTTT
CSARDYGRMNTEAFF
>few|TRBD2|TRBJ2-5|TRBV20-1
TGCAGTGCTAGCGGGACTAGCGGGGGGGCCTTTCAAGAGACCCAGTACTTC
CSASGTSGGAFQETQYF
>many|NA|TRBJ2-3|TRBV6-6
TGTGCCGTAACGGACTGGGGCACAGATACGCAGTATTTT
CAVTDWGTDTQYF
>few|NA|TRBJ1-6|TRBV28
TGTGCCAGCAGTTTTCTATTTTCGGGGCTCGATTCACCCCTCCACTTT
CASSFLFSGLDSPLHF
>NA|NA|TRBJ2-1|TRBV29-1
TGCAGCGTTGAAAAGGGCGGGAAGGGCGATGAGCAGTTCTTC
CSVEKGGKGDEQFF
>NA|NA|TRBJ1-3|TRBV4-2
NA
CASSQDGTIKEQFFGNTIYF
>NA|NA|TRBJ2-5|TRBV6-7
TGTGCCAGCAGTGCATGGCTAGCCCTCCGGGGGACCCAGTACTTC
CASSAWLALRGTQYF
>few|TRBD2|TRBJ2-5|TRBV3-1
TGTGCCAGCAGCCAAGACGCCCTAGCGGGAGTGTGGGAGCAGTACTTC
CASSQDALAGVWEQYF
>once|NA|TRBJ1-1|TRBV27
TGTGCCAGCAGGCCATATTACTTGGGGGACACTGAAGCTTTCTTT
CASRPYYLGDTEAFF
>NA|TRBD1|TRBJ2-3|TRBV3-1
TGTGCCAGCAGCCAAGACGGGCCCCTACAGGGGGAAAATACGCAGTATTTT
CASSQDGPLQGENTQYF
>NA|NA|TRBJ1-5|TRBV30
TGTGCCTGGAGGGCTCATAGCAATCAGCCCCAGCATTTT
CAWRAHSNQPQHF
>few|NA|TRBJ2-1|TRBV7-3
TGTGCCAGCAGCAACGGGGCCGGCGAGCAGTTCTTC
CASSNGAGEQFF
>few|NA|TRBJ2-6|TRBV28
TGTGCCAGCAGTTCGGAGATTTCCAGGGAATTCTCTGGGGCCAACGTCCTGACTTTC
CASSSEISREFSGANVLTF
>NA|NA|TRBJ1-5|TRBV21-1
TGTGCCAGCAGCAAAGGGGACAGGTTTTATCATCAGCCCCAGCATTTT
CASSKGDRFYHQPQHF
>few|NA|TRBJ2-1|TRBV29-1
TGCAGCGTTGGACGAGGCAACTTCTACAATGAGCAGTTCTTC
CSVGRGNFYNEQFF
>few|TRBD1|TRBJ2-1|TRBV6-6
TGTGCCAGCAGTTACTCCCCGGGACAGGGGGTGTACAATGAGCAGTTCTTC
CASSYSPGQGVYNEQFF
>few|NA|TRBJ1-1|TRBV25-1
TGTGCCAGCAGTCCCGGACCCTACACTGAAGCTTTCTTT
CASSPGPYTEAFF
>NA|NA|TRBJ2-5|TRBV9
TGTGCCAGCAGCGTAGCTTGGGTCCAAGAGACCCAGTACTTC
CASSVAWVQETQYF
>few|NA|TRBJ2-1|TRBV5-5
TGTGCCAGCAGCTTAAGACGGGGATCCTACAATGAGCAGTTCTTC
CASSLRRGSYNEQFF
>NA|NA|TRBJ2-3|TRBV7-3
TGTGCCAGCAGCCCCACAGGGAGTAAGGATACGCAGTATTTT
CASSPTGSKDTQYF
>few|TRBD1|TRBJ2-5|TRBV12-3/TRBV12-4
TGTGCCAGCGCCAGAATGGCAGGGGGCACGGAGACCCAGTACTTC
CASARMAGGTETQYF
>few|TRBD1|TRBJ2-1|TRBV7-8
TGTGCCAGCAGCCCCGGTACGGGACAGGGGAACAATGAGCAGTTCTTC
CASSPGTGQGNNEQFF